These 10 T cell receptor beta chains were sequenced from one sample in a study of T cells after yellow fever vaccination. Each CDR3 protein is one row after TCRdb ran MiXCR on the 5' RACE reads. The repertoire includes some 100,000 distinct CDR3 sequences, about 8.8% of them detected once, and 15% to 20% sits in the top ten. Sequencing was performed on CD8+ T cells not binding an NS4B(214-222) dextramer, sorted from PBMCs, taken roughly 15 days after the first yellow fever vaccination. These TCRs come from a man aged 18 to 29 who received the YFV17D yellow fever vaccine.

This chain links TRBV7-3 with TRBJ1-1, with D possibly TRBD1 on 6 matching bases. CDR1 is SGHTA, CDR2 FQGTGA, per germline. The length of the CDR3 is 16 residues. Between the trimmed V and J ends, which lost 3 bases and 0 bases, there was a span of 14 bases. CDR3 in DNA: TGTGCCAGCAGCTTTGGGACAAGAGGAGTGAACACTGAAGCTTTCTTT. Amino acid sequence: CASSFGTRGVNTEAFF.

The chain uses TRBV25-1 and TRBJ1-1, with D hard to call. V lost 5 bases to trimming and J lost 1 base, with 8 bases between them. Germline V CDR1 and CDR2: MGHDK, SYGVNS. The CDR3 is made up of 13 amino acids. The CDR3 is CASSSHRNTEAFF. The CDR3 nucleotides are TGTGCCAGCAGTTCACACAGGAACACTGAAGCTTTCTTT.

This clonotype turned up a few times. The genes are TRBV29-1 and TRBJ1-1, with D unresolved. There are 9 residues in the CDR3. Per the germline V gene, CDR1 is SQVTM and CDR2 is ANQGSEA. Trimming removed 3 bases at V and 9 bases at J, with 5 bases between. The DNA of the CDR3 is TGCAGCGTTGAGGATCAAGCTTTCTTT. This encodes CSVEDQAFF.

In DNA form, the CDR3 reads TGTGCCAGCAGTATACAGCTCCTCGGTGGGGCCAACGTCCTGACTTTC. This translates into CASSIQLLGGANVLTF. This sequence joins TRBV7-9 and TRBJ2-6; D remains unclear. Germline CDR1 SEHNR, CDR2 FQNEAQ (reference sequence). Trimming removed 6 bases from V and 3 bases from J, with 15 bases in between. The CDR3 is made up of 16 amino acids.

In this sample, this clonotype turned up a few times. The V gene is TRBV7-9, the J gene TRBJ2-5; D is undetermined. The CDR3 has 11 amino acids. V lost 3 bases and J 5 bases, leaving 4 bases between the germline ends. In germline, CDR1 is SEHNR, CDR2 FQNEAQ (reference sequence). The CDR3 is CASSFRETQYF. The CDR3 nucleotides are TGTGCCAGCAGCTTCAGGGAGACCCAGTACTTC.

This clonotype was seen only a few times. The chain recombines TRBV7-2 with TRBJ2-1, with D perhaps TRBD1 or TRBD2 (7 bases each). CDR1 and CDR2 from the germline V gene are SGHTA and FQGNSA. The CDR3 spans 17 residues. Trimming pared 8 bases from V and 3 bases from J, leaving 23 bases between. The CDR3 nucleotides are TGTGCCAGCCAAGGGCAGGGGGTTTCTAGCGGCTACAATGAGCAGTTCTTC. Its translation is CASQGQGVSSGYNEQFF.

This clonotype turned up a few times. This chain uses TRBV11-2 with TRBJ2-3; 9 bases align to TRBD1. Trimming took 5 bases from V and 1 from J; bases not matched to a gene: 4. The germline gives CDR1 SGHAT, CDR2 FQNNGV. The CDR3 extends over 15 amino acids. DNA for the CDR3: TGTGCCAGCAGCGACCGGGACAGGGGCACAGATACGCAGTATTTT. It is translated as CASSDRDRGTDTQYF.

This clonotype was recorded a few times. This rearrangement joins TRBV11-2 to TRBJ2-3; TRBD2 matches 7 bases. CDR1 and CDR2 (germline): SGHAT, FQNNGV. The CDR3 spans 16 residues. Trimming at V came to 2 bases and at J to 3 bases, leaving 8 bases not matched to a gene. CDR3 amino acids: CASSLTPSGRTDTQYF. Here the CDR3 DNA reads TGTGCCAGCAGCTTAACACCTAGCGGTAGGACAGATACGCAGTATTTT. The full variable domain, rest sourced from reference TRBV11-2 and TRBJ2-3, is EAGVAQSPRYKIIEKRQSVAFWCNPISGHATLYWYQQILGQGPKLLIQFQNNGVVDDSQLPKDRFSAERLKGVDSTLKIQPAKLEDSAVYLCASSLTPSGRTDTQYFGPGTRLTVL.

The chain links TRBV7-9 to TRBJ2-1; no firm D call. This CDR3 region has 12 residues. Germline V CDR1 and CDR2: SEHNR, FQNEAQ (reference sequence). V was cut by 6 bases and J by 9 bases, with 12 bases left in between. DNA for the CDR3: TGTGCCAGCAGTTGGGGATTTCGTGAGCAGTTCTTC. Encoded protein: CASSWGFREQFF.

As concerns this clonotype: This may come from a read error, since a much larger clone is one base off. This chain joins TRBV11-2 and TRBJ2-3, with D possibly being TRBD1 (6 bases). CDR3 length: 13 residues. The germline V gene encodes CDR1 SGHAT and CDR2 FQNNGV. V lost 10 bases and J 1 base, leaving 12 bases between the germline ends. For the CDR3, the DNA is TGTGCCAACTACAGGGTCCGCACAGATACGCAGTATTTT. It is translated as CANYRVRTDTQYF.